This is a list of T cell receptor beta chains from one sample in a study of OX40 agonist ivuxolimab in advanced cancers. Here immunoSEQ multiplex PCR was the method, and the copy in TCRdb shows in-frame clones only, minus some. The sample includes about 69,000 clones, roughly nine tenths of them seen just once. The starting material was CD4+ or CD8+ T cells sorted from blood, obtained in a trial of the OX40 agonist ivuxolimab. The receptors shown here come from an adult with an advanced solid tumor such as melanoma, head and neck, liver or kidney cancer. Both conserved end residues are part of each CDR3. A D gene is named only where the DNA matches it firmly. For some rows the clone size is stated as once, few or many, or as a class when expanded; others skip it.

clone_size	d_call	v_call	j_call	cdr3_nt	cdr3_aa
NA	NA	TRBV29-1	TRBJ1-2	TGCAGCGTTGAAGGTTCGTCCTATGGCTACACCTTC	CSVEGSSYGYTF
NA	NA	TRBV5-1	TRBJ1-4	TGCGCCAGCAGCTTGTTGGATCGGGAAAAACTGTTTTTT	CASSLLDREKLFF
NA	NA	TRBV27	TRBJ1-5	TGTGCCAGCAGTCACGATAGCAATCAGCCCCAGCATTTT	CASSHDSNQPQHF
NA	TRBD2	TRBV7-9	TRBJ2-5	TGTGCCAGCAGCCCCCGGCGGGAGTACCAAGAGACCCAGTACTTC	CASSPRREYQETQYF
few	TRBD2	TRBV2	TRBJ2-1	TGTGCCAGCCCGATTAGCGGGAGGCCAATCGAGCAGTTCTTC	CASPISGRPIEQFF
NA	NA	TRBV19	TRBJ2-7	TGTGCCAGTAGTATAGGTCATGCAGAACCTTCTATGGAGCAGTACTTC	CASSIGHAEPSMEQYF
NA	TRBD1	TRBV7-9	TRBJ1-2	TGTGCCAGCAGCTTAGTGACAGGGGTTGACGGCTACACCTTC	CASSLVTGVDGYTF
NA	TRBD2	TRBV5-1	TRBJ2-2	TGCGCCAGCAGCTTGGCAGCTAGCGGGATTACTATTACCGGGGAGCTGTTTTTT	CASSLAASGITITGELFF
NA	TRBD2	TRBV11-2	TRBJ2-5	TGTGCCAGCAGCTACGAGCGGGAGAGAGTAGAGACCCAGTACTTC	CASSYERERVETQYF
NA	NA	TRBV29-1	TRBJ1-2	TGCAGCGTTGCTCAGGATGGCTACACCTTC	CSVAQDGYTF
NA	NA	TRBV7-9	TRBJ2-3	TGTGCCAGCAGCTTCGCCGGGACCACCACAGATACGCAGTATTTT	CASSFAGTTTDTQYF
NA	NA	TRBV10-3	TRBJ2-7	TGTGCCATCAGTGATCCAGCGCGGCACTCCTACGAGCAGTACTTC	CAISDPARHSYEQYF
NA	TRBD2	TRBV6-5	TRBJ2-7	TGTGCCAGCAGTTACCGGGGGGTCAGGTACTTC	CASSYRGVRYF
few	TRBD1	TRBV28	TRBJ1-3	TGTGCCAGCAGCTACGGACAGGGGTCTGCTGGAAACACCATATATTTT	CASSYGQGSAGNTIYF
NA	NA	TRBV7-9	TRBJ1-1	TGTGCCAGCAACTCCGCGGGAGCCAACACTGAAGCTTTCTTT	CASNSAGANTEAFF
NA	TRBD2	TRBV29-1	TRBJ2-1	TGCAGCGTTGGGACTAGCGGGAGTTACAATGAGCAGTTCTTC	CSVGTSGSYNEQFF
NA	NA	TRBV4-1	TRBJ2-3	TGCGCCAGCAGCCAAGAGTCGGCGGGGCTCTTCACAGATACGCAGTATTTT	CASSQESAGLFTDTQYF
NA	TRBD1	TRBV5-1	TRBJ2-5	TGCGCCAGCAGCTCGACCACAGGGGCCGAGACCCAGTACTTC	CASSSTTGAETQYF
NA	TRBD1	TRBV27	TRBJ1-6	TGTGCCAGCAGTCCCCAGGGACAGAAAAATTCACCCCTCCACTTT	CASSPQGQKNSPLHF
NA	NA	TRBV7-2	TRBJ2-4	TGTGCCAGCAGCTTAGTACAGGGAAACATTCAGTACTTC	CASSLVQGNIQYF
NA	NA	TRBV5-4	TRBJ2-2	TGTGCCAGCAGCTTGGGGCCCCCAGGCGCCGGGGAGCTGTTTTTT	CASSLGPPGAGELFF
NA	NA	TRBV14	TRBJ2-1	TGTGCCAGCAGCCAAGAACGCAACTACAATGAGCAGTTCTTC	CASSQERNYNEQFF
NA	TRBD2	TRBV2	TRBJ2-3	TGTGCCAGCACTGGGAGCGGGAGACCAGATACGCAGTATTTT	CASTGSGRPDTQYF
NA	TRBD1	TRBV7-9	TRBJ1-1	TGTGCCAGCAGCCCCCACGACAGGGTCACTGAAGCTTTCTTT	CASSPHDRVTEAFF